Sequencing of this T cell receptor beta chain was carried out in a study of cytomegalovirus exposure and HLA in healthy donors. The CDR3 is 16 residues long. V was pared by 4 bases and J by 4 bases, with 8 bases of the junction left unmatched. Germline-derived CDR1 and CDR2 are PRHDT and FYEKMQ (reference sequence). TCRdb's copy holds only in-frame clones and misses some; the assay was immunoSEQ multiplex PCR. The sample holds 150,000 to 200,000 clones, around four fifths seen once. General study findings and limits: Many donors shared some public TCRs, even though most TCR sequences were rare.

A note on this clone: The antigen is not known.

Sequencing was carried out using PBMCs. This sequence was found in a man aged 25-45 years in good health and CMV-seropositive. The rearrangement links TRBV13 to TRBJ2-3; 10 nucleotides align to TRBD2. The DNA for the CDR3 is TGTGCCAGCAGCTATACCAGCGGGGGGGCGGCAGATACGCAGTATTTT. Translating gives CASSYTSGGAADTQYF. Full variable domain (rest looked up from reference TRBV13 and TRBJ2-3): AAGVIQSPRHLIKEKRETATLKCYPIPRHDTVYWYQQGPGQDPQFLISFYEKMQSDKGSIPDRFSAQQFSDYHSELNMSSLELGDSALYFCASSYTSGGAADTQYFGPGTRLTVL.